The 28 T cell receptor beta chains below all came from one sample that was sequenced in a study of breast tumors, draining lymph nodes, adjacent tissues. Axillary draining lymph nodes of breast cancer patients supplied the node samples. TCRdb re-analysed the multiplex PCR reads in MiXCR, keeping a single row per CDR3 protein. Of around 300,000 distinct CDR3 sequences listed, roughly 30% were seen once; the top ten hold around 1%. The sequenced material came from axillary lymph node tissue. The receptors stem from a female donor with breast cancer. Some clones in this sample may be carry-over from other donors' samples.

This clonotype was seen ten or more times. The chain couples TRBV7-3 to TRBJ2-3, with 9 bases fitting TRBD2. Germline V gene lookup returns CDR1 SGHTA and CDR2 FQGTGA. This CDR3 comprises 16 residues. The trim removed 2 bases at V and 4 bases at J, leaving 7 bases unmatched. This CDR3 is CASSLAGGAVADTQYF. DNA for the CDR3: TGTGCCAGCAGCTTAGCGGGAGGGGCGGTAGCAGATACGCAGTATTTT.

With respect to this clonotype: This may be a read error: a much more frequent sequence differs by one nucleotide. The gene calls are TRBV12-3 or TRBV12-4 and TRBJ2-7; D not resolved. V was pared by 3 bases and J by 5 bases, with 14 bases between. The CDR3 extends over 14 amino acids. The CDR3 DNA reads TGTGCCAGCAGTTTCCCGTCGGGCTCAAACGAGCAGTACTTC. Translating gives CASSFPSGSNEQYF.

This clonotype was seen at least ten times. The chain has TRBV7-3 and TRBJ2-3; 9 bases align to TRBD1. The germline CDR1 and CDR2 sequences are SGHTA and FQGTGA. V was pared by 5 bases and J by 3 bases, with 9 bases of the junction left unmatched. CDR3 size: 16 residues. The CDR3 protein is CASSRTGGAFTDTQYF. The CDR3 coding sequence is TGTGCCAGCAGCAGAACAGGGGGCGCCTTTACAGATACGCAGTATTTT.

The V gene is TRBV27, the J gene TRBJ2-2, with 11 bases identical to TRBD2. Germline V CDR1 and CDR2: MNHEY, SMNVEV (reference sequence). This CDR3 is built from 19 residues. The V segment lost 8 bases and the J segment 1 base; nucleotides outside the gene matches: 15. The CDR3 reads CASQPRGTSGRQNTGELFF. CDR3 coding DNA: TGTGCCAGCCAACCCAGGGGGACTAGCGGCAGACAGAACACCGGGGAGCTGTTTTTT.

This clonotype was seen many times. This chain links TRBV20-1 with TRBJ2-5; 8 nucleotides match TRBD1. The CDR3 has 14 amino acids. J lost 5 bases, V lost 6 bases, and 11 bases had no gene match. Germline loops: CDR1 DFQATT, CDR2 SNEGSKA (reference sequence). The CDR3 reads CSAYDRGGHETQYF. Written as DNA, the CDR3 is TGCAGTGCCTACGACAGGGGAGGACACGAGACCCAGTACTTC.

Note on this clonotype: In this CDR3 the conserved last residue, phenylalanine or tryptophan, is missing, so a read error is likely. This chain joins TRBV10-3 and TRBJ2-3, with TRBD2 identical over 13 bases. This CDR3 is 17 amino acids long. Looked up from germline, CDR1 is ENHRY and CDR2 is SYGVKD. The CDR3 region has the DNA TGTGCCATCGGAGACACTAGCGGGAGGGCCGGGACAGGTACGCAGTATCTT. Protein: CAIGDTSGRAGTGTQYL.

This clonotype showed up many times. This chain uses TRBV6-1 with TRBJ2-7; TRBD1 matches 7 bases. The V gene end was trimmed by 6 bases and the J gene end by 4 bases; junction bases not matched to a gene: 15. Germline V CDR1 and CDR2: MNHNS, SASEGT. The CDR3 runs 16 residues. CDR3 coding DNA: TGTGCCAGCAGGACACTAACACCGGGACAGTTATACGAGCAGTACTTC. Amino acid sequence: CASRTLTPGQLYEQYF.

Many counts were recorded for this clonotype. The chain couples TRBV20-1 to TRBJ1-2, with D perhaps matching TRBD1 (6 bases). The V and J ends lost 0 bases and 8 bases respectively, with 10 bases between them. Germline CDR1 DFQATT, CDR2 SNEGSKA (reference sequence). This CDR3 contains 12 residues. The CDR3 is CSAREGAWGYTF. The CDR3 DNA reads TGCAGTGCTAGAGAGGGGGCCTGGGGCTACACCTTC.

This clonotype was picked up many times. CDR3 sequence reads: CSASLGTSVFF. The CDR3, as DNA: TGCAGTGCCTCACTTGGGACTAGCGTGTTCTTC. The chain recombines TRBV20-1 with TRBJ2-1, with 10 bases matching TRBD2. The J segment lost 15 bases and the V segment lost 6 bases, leaving 8 bases of the junction unmatched. This CDR3 contains 11 residues. Looked up from germline, CDR1 is DFQATT and CDR2 is SNEGSKA (reference sequence).

V gene TRBV7-9 combines with J gene TRBJ1-5; D is uncertain. The CDR3 is made up of 13 amino acids. The V and J ends lost 5 bases and 7 bases respectively, with 12 bases between them. Germline V gene lookup returns CDR1 SEHNR and CDR2 FQNEAQ (reference sequence). CDR3 amino acids: CASSGAGGQPQHF. DNA of the CDR3: TGTGCCAGCAGCGGAGCGGGAGGGCAGCCCCAGCATTTT.

This clonotype has ten or more counts. This rearrangement joins TRBV29-1 to TRBJ2-7; D gene ambiguous. Germline V gene sequence: CDR1 SQVTM, CDR2 ANQGSEA. The CDR3 has 11 amino acids. The V end was cut by 4 bases, the J end by 0 bases, with 4 bases between. CDR3 coding DNA: TGCAGCGTTGGGTTCTCCTACGAGCAGTACTTC. This encodes CSVGFSYEQYF.

Concerning this clonotype itself: A much larger clone differs from this one at a single base, so this may be a read error. No conserved phenylalanine or tryptophan ends this CDR3, so it is likely a read error. The gene calls are TRBV12-3 or TRBV12-4 and TRBJ1-3; tentatively, D is TRBD1 (5 bases). This CDR3 has 16 residues. The V gene lost 4 bases and the J gene lost 0 bases, with 13 bases spanning the gap. CDR3 in amino acids: CASSSRTSYSGNTIYS. The DNA for the CDR3 is TGTGCCAGCAGTTCCAGGACAAGTTACTCTGGAAACACCATATATTCT.

In this sample, this clonotype turned up many times. This chain joins TRBV2 and TRBJ2-5; no definite D call. This CDR3 comprises 11 residues. Germline loops: CDR1 SNHLY, CDR2 FYNNEI. Trimming shortened V by 7 bases and J by 6 bases, and 9 bases separated the two germline ends. The CDR3 is CASTLAKTQYF. CDR3 nucleotides: TGTGCCAGCACTCTGGCGAAGACCCAGTACTTC. Drawing the rest from reference TRBV2 and TRBJ2-5, the complete variable domain is EPEVTQTPSHQVTQMGQEVILRCVPISNHLYFYWYRQILGQKVEFLVSFYNNEISEKSEIFDDQFSVERPDGSNFTLKIRSTKLEDSAMYFCASTLAKTQYFGPGTRLLVL.

This clonotype appeared once. This may stem from a read error, because a much larger clone lies one nucleotide away. The chain is built from TRBV6-5 and TRBJ2-7; TRBD2 is a possible D gene (5 bases). This CDR3 comprises 13 residues. The ends were cut back, 10 bases at V and 0 bases at J, with 13 bases in the middle. CDR1 is MNHEY and CDR2 is SVGAGI in the germline V gene. The CDR3: CATGTGFSYEQYF. DNA for the CDR3: TGTGCCACAGGAACGGGATTCTCCTACGAGCAGTACTTC.

This clonotype was recorded a few times. A single base separates this from a much larger clone, so it may be a read error. V usage is TRBV20-1 and J usage is TRBJ2-5, with 7 bases identical to TRBD2. V lost 8 bases and J lost 9; bases outside the gene matches: 18. The CDR3 has 14 amino acids. Germline assignment: CDR1 DFQATT and CDR2 SNEGSKA (reference sequence). The DNA of the CDR3 is TGCAGTCCCAGGGTGGGGCTAGCGGTTGGGGCCCAGTACTTC. It translates to CSPRVGLAVGAQYF.

In its sample, this clonotype was seen many times. The V call is TRBV7-2, the J call TRBJ1-3, with 9 bases lining up with TRBD1. V shed 4 bases and J 6 bases; nucleotides not matched to a gene: 16. Germline loops: CDR1 SGHTA, CDR2 FQGNSA. This CDR3 has 18 amino acids. The CDR3 protein is CASSSGQGPSPPPNTIYF. In nucleotides, the CDR3 is TGTGCCAGCAGCTCCGGACAGGGGCCCTCGCCACCACCAAACACCATATATTTT.

This chain uses TRBV28 with TRBJ2-7; possible D gene TRBD2, 5 bases. The germline CDR1 and CDR2 sequences are MDHEN and SYDVKM. The V gene lost 6 bases and the J gene lost 11 bases, with 14 bases spanning the gap. CDR3 length: 11 residues. CDR3 sequence (DNA): TGTGCCAGCAGCTCAAGGCGGGCGGAGTACTTC. Protein sequence: CASSSRRAEYF.

About this clonotype itself: This may be a read error, as it is one base from a much larger clone. The V and J genes are TRBV11-3 and TRBJ2-7, with 10 nucleotides matching TRBD1. CDR1 is SGHNT and CDR2 is YENEEA in the germline V gene. The junction had 5 bases not matched to a gene; V was cut back by 4 bases and J by 5 bases. The CDR3 is 14 residues long. CDR3 region: CASSSGQGSHEQYF. In DNA form, the CDR3 reads TGTGCCAGCAGCTCGGGACAGGGGTCCCACGAGCAGTACTTC.

This chain connects TRBV9 to TRBJ2-5; D gene ambiguous. This CDR3 has 13 amino acids. V was shortened by 0 bases and J by 4 bases, with 7 bases between the two germline ends. The germline gives CDR1 SGDLS, CDR2 YYNGEE. The CDR3 spells CASSVEVGETQYF. In DNA form, the CDR3 reads TGTGCCAGCAGCGTAGAAGTGGGAGAGACCCAGTACTTC. The full variable domain, in which reference TRBV9 and TRBJ2-5 provide the parts outside the CDR3, is DSGVTQTPKHLITATGQRVTLRCSPRSGDLSVYWYQQSLDQGLQFLIQYYNGEERAKGNILERFSAQQFPDLHSELNLSSLELGDSALYFCASSVEVGETQYFGPGTRLLVL.

This clonotype was observed a handful of times. One base away lies a much larger clone, so this may be a sequencing read error. This chain uses TRBV19 with TRBJ2-1; D is perhaps TRBD2 (6 bases). The CDR3 is made up of 13 amino acids. Germline V CDR1 and CDR2: LNHDA, SQIVND (reference sequence). The CDR3 bases are TGTGTCAGTAGTATGCGGGATCGCAATGAGCAGTTCTTC. Amino acid sequence: CVSSMRDRNEQFF.

The table lists this clonotype with many counts. V gene TRBV5-8 combines with J gene TRBJ1-4, with 7 bases lining up with TRBD1. The V gene end was trimmed by 2 bases and the J gene end by 8 bases; junction bases not matched to a gene: 9. The CDR3 covers 15 residues. Germline V gene lookup returns CDR1 SGHTS and CDR2 YDEGEE. The CDR3 spells CASSLGGNWQEKLFF. CDR3 bases: TGTGCCAGCAGCTTAGGGGGCAATTGGCAGGAAAAACTGTTTTTT.

A few counts support this clonotype. This chain links TRBV5-5 with TRBJ2-3; TRBD2 might be the D (5 bases). From germline, CDR1 is SGHKS and CDR2 YYEKEE (reference sequence). This CDR3 comprises 15 residues. Trimming cost V 0 bases and J 6 bases, with 14 bases left between them. DNA for the CDR3: TGTGCCAGCAGCTTGGTGGAGCCGGGAAGGGATACGCAGTATTTT. This translates into CASSLVEPGRDTQYF.

This clonotype was counted ten times or more. The gene calls are TRBV24-1 and TRBJ2-3; 8 nucleotides line up with TRBD1. This CDR3 is 14 amino acids long. Germline CDR1 KGHDR, CDR2 SFDVKD. V dropped 0 bases and J dropped 5; count of bases not matched to a gene: 0. CDR3 bases: TGTGCCACCAGTGATTTGACAGGGGGAGATACGCAGTATTTT. Its translation is CATSDLTGGDTQYF.

There are many counts of this clonotype. The genes are TRBV7-9 and TRBJ2-2; unclear D gene. V lost 5 bases to trimming and J lost 6 bases, with 10 bases between them. The V gene's germline CDR1 is SEHNR and CDR2 FQNEAQ (reference sequence). This CDR3 region has 13 residues. In nucleotides, the CDR3 is TGTGCCAGCAGCCGCCCTACTGCCGGGGAGCTGTTTTTT. Residues: CASSRPTAGELFF.

This clonotype has just a few counts. This chain links TRBV6-1 with TRBJ1-2; no clear D. This CDR3 is 15 amino acids long. Per the germline V gene, CDR1 is MNHNS and CDR2 is SASEGT. V was clipped by 8 bases and J by 0 bases, with 16 bases between them. CDR3 protein: CASSLGDDTNYGYTF. The CDR3 coding sequence is TGTGCCAGCTCGCTCGGGGATGATACTAACTATGGCTACACCTTC.

In this sample, this clonotype turned up many times. V gene TRBV11-3 combines with J gene TRBJ2-2; no definite D call. V dropped 0 bases and J dropped 0 bases, with 11 bases sitting between them. The CDR3 is 17 residues long. Germline assignment: CDR1 SGHNT and CDR2 YENEEA. The CDR3 protein is CASSLDPNRPNTGELFF. For the CDR3, the DNA is TGTGCCAGCAGCTTAGATCCTAACCGCCCGAACACCGGGGAGCTGTTTTTT.

On this clonotype: One end of the junction does not line up with germline, which may come from a read error. J is TRBJ2-5 and V is TRBV7-2; 10 bases map to TRBD1. Germline V gives CDR1 SGHTA, CDR2 FQGNSA. The CDR3 has 15 amino acids. The CDR3 protein is CASSLVGTGEEAQYF. The CDR3 nucleotides read TGTGCCAGCAGCTTAGTGGGGACAGGGGAAGAGGCCCAGTACTTC.

Regarding this clonotype: This sequence may be a read error, since a much larger clone differs from it by one base. The V gene is TRBV7-2, the J gene TRBJ2-1, with D possibly being TRBD1 (6 bases). The V end was cut by 5 bases, the J end by 11 bases, with 22 bases between. The germline V gene has CDR1 SGHTA and CDR2 FQGNSA. The CDR3 covers 15 residues. The CDR3 reads CASSHDRIGRIKQFF. The CDR3 coding sequence is TGTGCCAGCAGCCACGACAGGATTGGGCGGATAAAGCAGTTCTTC.